This T cell receptor beta chain was observed in a study of cytomegalovirus exposure and HLA in healthy donors. Each of the donors was a healthy bone marrow donor. V was clipped by 6 bases and J by 8 bases; unmatched bases: 4. Per germline, CDR1 MDHEN and CDR2 SYDVKM. This CDR3 comprises 12 residues. It was with 60 Vbeta and 13 Jbeta primers that the PCR ran. Sequenced by immunoSEQ multiplex PCR; TCRdb stores in-frame clones only, minus some. The sample has some 120,000 clones; 77% are singletons. This chain joins TRBV28 and TRBJ1-2, with 9 bases lining up with TRBD1. The clonotype originates from a human donor in good health. The sample was PBMCs. CDR3 sequence reads: CASRRTGGGYTF. CDR3 coding DNA: TGTGCCAGCAGACGAACAGGGGGCGGCTACACCTTC.